This T cell receptor beta chain was captured by sequencing in a study of beta chain features in type 1 diabetes. Study-level points and caveats: Moderate but significant shortening of TCRB CDR3s was recorded in all four CD4+ subsets from Type 1 diabetes patients.

The CDR3 consists of 14 residues. Trimming at V came to 6 bases and at J to 0 bases, leaving 3 bases not matched to a gene. Germline-derived CDR1 and CDR2 are LNHDA and SQIVND (reference sequence). Note on this clone: Antigen: not known.

Isolated RNA was reverse transcribed in full, so expressed TCRB transcripts were sequenced. TCRdb's table, derived via immunoSEQ multiplex PCR, lists solely in-frame clones and lacks some. The sample lists approximately 170,000 clones, less than 10% seen once, with approximately 0.54% in the top ten. The receptor's source is a man younger than 35 with type 1 diabetes. This chain uses TRBV19 with TRBJ2-3, with 7 bases identical to TRBD2. Sequenced material: central memory CD4+ T cells from blood. CDR3 residues: CASRRTRSTDTQYF. In DNA form, the CDR3 reads TGTGCCAGTAGGAGGACTAGAAGCACAGATACGCAGTATTTT.